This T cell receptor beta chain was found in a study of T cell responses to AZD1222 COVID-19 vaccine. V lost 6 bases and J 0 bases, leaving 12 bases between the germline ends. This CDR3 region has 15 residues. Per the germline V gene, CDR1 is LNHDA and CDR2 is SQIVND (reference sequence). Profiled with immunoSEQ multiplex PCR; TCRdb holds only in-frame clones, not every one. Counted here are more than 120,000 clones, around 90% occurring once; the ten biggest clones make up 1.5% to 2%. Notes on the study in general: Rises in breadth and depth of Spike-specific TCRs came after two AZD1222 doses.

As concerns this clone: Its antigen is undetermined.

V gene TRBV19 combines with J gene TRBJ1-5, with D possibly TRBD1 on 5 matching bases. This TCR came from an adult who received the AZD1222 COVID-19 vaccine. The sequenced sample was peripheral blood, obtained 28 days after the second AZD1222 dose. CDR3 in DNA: TGTGCCAGTAGGTGGAGGGGATATAGCAATCAGCCCCAGCATTTT. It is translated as CASRWRGYSNQPQHF.